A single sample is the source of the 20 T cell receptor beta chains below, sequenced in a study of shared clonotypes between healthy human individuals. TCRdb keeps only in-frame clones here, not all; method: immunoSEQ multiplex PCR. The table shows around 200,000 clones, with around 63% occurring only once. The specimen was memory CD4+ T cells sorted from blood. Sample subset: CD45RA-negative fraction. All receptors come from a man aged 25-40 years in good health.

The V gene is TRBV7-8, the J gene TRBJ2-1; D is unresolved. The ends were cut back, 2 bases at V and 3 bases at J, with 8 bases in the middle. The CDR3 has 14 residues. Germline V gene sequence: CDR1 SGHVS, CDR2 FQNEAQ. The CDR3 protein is CASSLPGDYNEQFF. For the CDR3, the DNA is TGTGCCAGCAGCTTACCCGGTGACTACAATGAGCAGTTCTTC.

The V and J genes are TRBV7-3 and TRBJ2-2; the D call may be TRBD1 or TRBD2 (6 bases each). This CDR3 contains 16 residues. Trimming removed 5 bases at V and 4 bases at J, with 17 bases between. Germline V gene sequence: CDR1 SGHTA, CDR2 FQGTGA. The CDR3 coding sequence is TGTGCCAGCAGCCCTTCTGGGGGGCGGACCACCGGGGAGCTGTTTTTT. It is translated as CASSPSGGRTTGELFF.

Here the CDR3 reads CASMASGRGAGGELFF. The CDR3 coding sequence is TGCGCCAGCATGGCCAGCGGGAGAGGGGCCGGCGGGGAGCTGTTTTTT. This chain connects TRBV5-1 to TRBJ2-2; 8 positions match TRBD2. The CDR3 contains 16 residues. V lost 6 bases and J lost 7; bases outside the gene matches: 14. Germline-derived CDR1 and CDR2 are SGHRS and YFSETQ.

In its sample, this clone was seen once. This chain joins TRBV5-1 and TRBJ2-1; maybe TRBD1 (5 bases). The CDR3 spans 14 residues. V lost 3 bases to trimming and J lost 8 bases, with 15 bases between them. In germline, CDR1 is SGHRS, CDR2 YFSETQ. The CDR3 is CASSSVGRGDEQFF. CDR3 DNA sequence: TGCGCCAGCAGCTCGGTGGGTAGGGGTGATGAGCAGTTCTTC.

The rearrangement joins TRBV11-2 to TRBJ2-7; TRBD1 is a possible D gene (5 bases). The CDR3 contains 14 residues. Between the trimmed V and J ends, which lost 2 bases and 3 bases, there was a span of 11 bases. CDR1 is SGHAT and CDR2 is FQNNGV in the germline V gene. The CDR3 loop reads CASSLRGKGYEQYF. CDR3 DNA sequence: TGTGCCAGCAGCTTAAGGGGAAAAGGCTACGAGCAGTACTTC.

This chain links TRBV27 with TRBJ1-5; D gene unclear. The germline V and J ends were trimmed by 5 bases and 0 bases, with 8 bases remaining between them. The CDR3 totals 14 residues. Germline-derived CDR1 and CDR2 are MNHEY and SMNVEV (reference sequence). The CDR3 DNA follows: TGTGCCAGCAGTAACAGAAATAGCAATCAGCCCCAGCATTTT. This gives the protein CASSNRNSNQPQHF.

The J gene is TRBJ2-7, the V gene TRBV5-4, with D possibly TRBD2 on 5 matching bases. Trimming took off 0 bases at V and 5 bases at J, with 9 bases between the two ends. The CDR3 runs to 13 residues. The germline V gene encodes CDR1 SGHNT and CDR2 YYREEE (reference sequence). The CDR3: CASSLEWGDEQYF. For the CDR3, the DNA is TGTGCCAGCAGCTTGGAATGGGGAGACGAGCAGTACTTC.

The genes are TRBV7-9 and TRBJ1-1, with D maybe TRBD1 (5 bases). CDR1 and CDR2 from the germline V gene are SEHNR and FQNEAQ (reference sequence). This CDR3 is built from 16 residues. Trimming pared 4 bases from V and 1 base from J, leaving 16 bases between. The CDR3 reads CASSYPIGTRNTEAFF. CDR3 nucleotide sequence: TGTGCCAGCAGCTACCCAATTGGGACTAGGAACACTGAAGCTTTCTTT.

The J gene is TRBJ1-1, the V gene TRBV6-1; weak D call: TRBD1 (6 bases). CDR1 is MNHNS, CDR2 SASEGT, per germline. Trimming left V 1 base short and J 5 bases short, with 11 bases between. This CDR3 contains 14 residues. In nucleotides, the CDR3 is TGTGCCAGCAGTGAAGGGGGAGGGGGGACTGAAGCTTTCTTT. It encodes CASSEGGGGTEAFF.

The CDR3: CSVEDPLGQVGGYTF. The CDR3 bases are TGCAGCGTTGAAGATCCATTGGGACAGGTGGGGGGCTACACCTTC. This rearrangement joins TRBV29-1 to TRBJ1-2, with 8 bases that match TRBD1. Germline V gene data show CDR1 as SQVTM and CDR2 as ANQGSEA. Germline trimming cut 0 bases from V and 8 bases from J; bases unmatched to any gene: 11. CDR3 length: 15 amino acids.

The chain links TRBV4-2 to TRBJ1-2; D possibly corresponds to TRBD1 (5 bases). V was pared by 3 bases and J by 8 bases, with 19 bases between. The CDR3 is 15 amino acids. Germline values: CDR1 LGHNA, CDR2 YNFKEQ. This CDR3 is CASSQEGTGGVGYTF. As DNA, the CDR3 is TGTGCCAGCAGCCAGGAAGGGACGGGCGGGGTAGGCTACACCTTC.

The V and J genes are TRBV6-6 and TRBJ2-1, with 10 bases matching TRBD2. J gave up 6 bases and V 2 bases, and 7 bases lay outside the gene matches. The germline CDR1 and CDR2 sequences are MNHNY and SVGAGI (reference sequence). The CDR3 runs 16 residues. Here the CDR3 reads CASSYPGLAGVNEQFF. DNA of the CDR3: TGTGCCAGCAGTTACCCCGGGCTAGCGGGAGTCAATGAGCAGTTCTTC.

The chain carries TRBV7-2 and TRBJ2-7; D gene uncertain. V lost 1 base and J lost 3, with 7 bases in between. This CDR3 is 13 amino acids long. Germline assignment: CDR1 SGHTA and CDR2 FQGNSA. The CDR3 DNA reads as TGTGCCAGCAGCTTAGTTCAGGACTACGAGCAGTACTTC. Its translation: CASSLVQDYEQYF.

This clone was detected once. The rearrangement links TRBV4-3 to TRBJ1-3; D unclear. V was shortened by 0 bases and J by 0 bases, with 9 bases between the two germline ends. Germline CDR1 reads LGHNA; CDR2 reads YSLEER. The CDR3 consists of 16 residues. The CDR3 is CASSQDRGASGNTIYF. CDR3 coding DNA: TGCGCCAGCAGCCAAGATCGTGGAGCCTCTGGAAACACCATATATTTT.

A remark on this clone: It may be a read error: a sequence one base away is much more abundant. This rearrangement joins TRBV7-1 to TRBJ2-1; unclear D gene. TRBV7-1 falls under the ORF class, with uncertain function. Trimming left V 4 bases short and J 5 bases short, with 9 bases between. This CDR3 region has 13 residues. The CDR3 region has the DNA TGTGCCAGCAGCTTAGGCCAGAACAATGAGCAGTTCTTC. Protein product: CASSLGQNNEQFF.

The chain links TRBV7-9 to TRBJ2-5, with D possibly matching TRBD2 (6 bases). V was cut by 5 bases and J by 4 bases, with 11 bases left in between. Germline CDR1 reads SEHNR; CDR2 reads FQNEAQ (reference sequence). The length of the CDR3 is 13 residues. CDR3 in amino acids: CASSGGTGETQYF. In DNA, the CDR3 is TGTGCCAGCAGCGGGGGGACTGGAGAGACCCAGTACTTC.

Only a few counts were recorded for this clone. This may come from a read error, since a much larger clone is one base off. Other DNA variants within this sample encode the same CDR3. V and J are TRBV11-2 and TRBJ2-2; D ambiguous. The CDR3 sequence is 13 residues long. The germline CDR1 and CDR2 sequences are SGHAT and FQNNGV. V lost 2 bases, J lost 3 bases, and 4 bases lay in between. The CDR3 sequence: CASSLTDTGELFF. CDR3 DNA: TGTGCCAGCAGCTTAACAGACACCGGGGAGCTGTTTTTT.

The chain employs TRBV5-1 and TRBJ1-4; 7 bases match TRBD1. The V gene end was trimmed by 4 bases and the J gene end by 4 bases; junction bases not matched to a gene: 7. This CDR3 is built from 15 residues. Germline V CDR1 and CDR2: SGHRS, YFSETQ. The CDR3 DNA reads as TGCGCCAGCAGCAACGGACAGGCTGATAATGAAAAACTGTTTTTT. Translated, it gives CASSNGQADNEKLFF.

The CDR3 loop is CASSSLIGNEQFF. CDR3 bases: TGTGCCAGCAGCAGTCTAATTGGAAATGAGCAGTTCTTC. The chain employs TRBV6-4 and TRBJ2-1; D remains unclear. The CDR3 has 13 residues. Germline V gene data show CDR1 as MRHNA and CDR2 as SNTAGT. V shed 6 bases and J shed 7 bases, with 13 bases lying between them.

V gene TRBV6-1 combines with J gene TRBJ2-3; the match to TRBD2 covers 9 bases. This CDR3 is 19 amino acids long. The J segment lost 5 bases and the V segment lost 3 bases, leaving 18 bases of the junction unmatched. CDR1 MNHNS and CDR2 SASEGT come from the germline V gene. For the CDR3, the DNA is TGTGCCAGCAGTGATATCGTCGGTCAAGCGGGAGGCGGGGGAGATACGCAGTATTTT. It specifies CASSDIVGQAGGGGDTQYF.